This T cell receptor (beta chain) is from a study of blood T cell repertoires in COVID-19. Overall study: The samples span acute and convalescent COVID-19 from the United States, Italy and Spain. PBMCs, B-cell-depleted T cells, or T cells provided the cDNA or gDNA that made up the material.

Original processing methods: Nucleated cell number was recorded as an estimate derived from reference gene primer amplification. The table came from immunoSEQ multiplex PCR; TCRdb's copy has only in-frame clones and leaves some out. That table furnishes V, J and clone size, whereas the DNA furnished D and trimming. In the table there are about 70,000 clones, 82% of which are singletons. J gave up 1 base and V 0 bases, and 6 bases lay outside the gene matches. The CDR3 extends over 17 amino acids. Germline loops: CDR1 SGHRS, CDR2 YFSETQ. The clonotype originates from a woman aged 55 to 70 with acute or convalescent COVID-19. V and J are TRBV5-1 and TRBJ2-3, with 9 bases fitting TRBD2. The sequenced material came from peripheral blood. This CDR3 reads CASSLGNVAGGTDTQYF. The CDR3 DNA sequence: TGCGCCAGCAGCTTGGGTAATGTAGCGGGAGGCACAGATACGCAGTATTTT.